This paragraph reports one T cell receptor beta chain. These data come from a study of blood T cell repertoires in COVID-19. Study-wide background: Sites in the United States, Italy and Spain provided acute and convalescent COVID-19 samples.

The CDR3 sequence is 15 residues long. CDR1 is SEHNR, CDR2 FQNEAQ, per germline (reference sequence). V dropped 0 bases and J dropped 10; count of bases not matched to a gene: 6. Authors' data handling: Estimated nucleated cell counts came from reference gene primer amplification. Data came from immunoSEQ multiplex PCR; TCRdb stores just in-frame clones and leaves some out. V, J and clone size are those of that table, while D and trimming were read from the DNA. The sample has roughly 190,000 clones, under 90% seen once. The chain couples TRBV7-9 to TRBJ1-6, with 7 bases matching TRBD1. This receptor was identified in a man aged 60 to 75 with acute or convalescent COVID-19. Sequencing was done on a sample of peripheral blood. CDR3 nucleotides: TGTGCCAGCAGCTTAGCCGGGGCAGGGGGATCACCCCTCCACTTT. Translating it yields CASSLAGAGGSPLHF. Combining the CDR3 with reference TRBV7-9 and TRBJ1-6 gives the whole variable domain DTGVSQNPRHKITKRGQNVTFRCDPISEHNRLYWYRQTLGQGPEFLTYFQNEAQLEKSRLLSDRFSAERPKGSFSTLEIQRTEQGDSAMYLCASSLAGAGGSPLHFGNGTRLTVT.